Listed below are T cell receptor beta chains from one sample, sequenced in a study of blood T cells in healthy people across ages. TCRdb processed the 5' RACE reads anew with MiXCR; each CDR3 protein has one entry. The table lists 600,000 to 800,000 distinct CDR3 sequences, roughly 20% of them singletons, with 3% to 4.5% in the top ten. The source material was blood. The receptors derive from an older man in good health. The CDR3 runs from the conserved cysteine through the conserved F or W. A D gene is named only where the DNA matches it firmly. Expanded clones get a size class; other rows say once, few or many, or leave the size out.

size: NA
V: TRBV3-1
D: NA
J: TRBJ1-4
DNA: TGTGCCAGCAGCCCGGGACCCTCCGAAAAACTGTTTTTT
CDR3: CASSPGPSEKLFF

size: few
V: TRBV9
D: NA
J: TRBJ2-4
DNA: TGTGCCAGCAGCGTAGGTACCGTAGAAAACATTCAGTACTTC
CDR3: CASSVGTVENIQYF

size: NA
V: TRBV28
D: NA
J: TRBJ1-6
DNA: TGTGCCGGCAGTTTCGGTACAGGAGGAAATTCACCCCTCCACTTT
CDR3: CAGSFGTGGNSPLHF

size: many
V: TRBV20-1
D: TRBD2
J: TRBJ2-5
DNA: TGCAGTGCTCGCCGAGCGGGAGTTTCGCAAGAGACCCAGTACTTC
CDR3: CSARRAGVSQETQYF

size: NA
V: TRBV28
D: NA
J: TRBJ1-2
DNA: TGTGCCAGCAGTCTGGGGGTCCAAGAGGGTGGCTACACCTTC
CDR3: CASSLGVQEGGYTF

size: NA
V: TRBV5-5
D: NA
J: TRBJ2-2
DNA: TGTGCCAGCAGCTTGTATACGGGAGTACCTAACACCGGGGAGCTGTTTTTT
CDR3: CASSLYTGVPNTGELFF

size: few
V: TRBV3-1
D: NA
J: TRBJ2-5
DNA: TGTGCCAGCAGCCAAGAAAGGGTGTCCGAGACCCAGTACTTC
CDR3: CASSQERVSETQYF

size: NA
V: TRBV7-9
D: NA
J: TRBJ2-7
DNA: TGTGCCAGCAGCGCTGGCAGCCACTCCTACGAGCAGTACTTC
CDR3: CASSAGSHSYEQYF

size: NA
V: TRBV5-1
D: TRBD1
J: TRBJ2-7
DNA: TGCACCAGCAGCTTACCCACAGGGGGACCCTCCTACGAGCAGTACTTC
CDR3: CTSSLPTGGPSYEQYF

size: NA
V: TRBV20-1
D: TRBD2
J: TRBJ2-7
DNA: TGCAGTGCTAGACTCCCTAGCGGGCTCACCTACGAGCAGTACTTC
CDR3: CSARLPSGLTYEQYF